The 3 T cell receptor beta chains presented below share a single source sample, sequenced in a study of cytomegalovirus exposure and HLA in healthy donors. Researchers ran the PCR with 60 Vbeta and 13 Jbeta primers. Sequenced by immunoSEQ multiplex PCR; TCRdb stores in-frame clones only, minus some. The data hold under 200,000 clones, with approximately 80% observed a single time. The sample was PBMCs. Receptors were obtained from a man aged 35-49 years in good health and CMV-seronegative.

V is TRBV30 and J is TRBJ1-2; D is undetermined. Germline CDR1 reads GTSNPN; CDR2 reads SVGIG (reference sequence). CDR3 length equals 12 residues. V dropped 0 bases and J dropped 8 bases, with 10 bases sitting between them. The CDR3 loop is CAWSVTGGGYTF. DNA of the CDR3: TGTGCCTGGAGTGTAACGGGTGGGGGCTACACCTTC.

This chain links TRBV5-6 with TRBJ1-5; tentative D call: TRBD1 (6 bases). The CDR3 is 16 amino acids. Per the germline V gene, CDR1 is SGHDT and CDR2 is YYEEEE. Trimming removed 2 bases at V and 2 bases at J, with 14 bases between. The CDR3 DNA reads as TGTGCCAGCAGCTTAGGGGCGGGGGGCGGCAATCAGCCCCAGCATTTT. Its translation: CASSLGAGGGNQPQHF.

V gene TRBV6-6 combines with J gene TRBJ1-5, with D possibly TRBD1 on 5 matching bases. Per germline, CDR1 MNHNY and CDR2 SVGAGI (reference sequence). The CDR3 length is 12 residues. Trimming took 10 bases from V and 5 from J, leaving 12 bases between them. The CDR3 nucleotides read TGTGCCACCTACCACAGGTATCAGCCCCAGCATTTT. Protein product: CATYHRYQPQHF.